A selection of T cell receptor beta chains follows, all from one sample in a study of T-cell memory formation after mild COVID-19. TCRdb re-called the 5' RACE reads through MiXCR, storing one row per CDR3 protein. Of approximately 390,000 distinct CDR3 sequences in the sample, about 15% were seen once. Source material: PBMCs or a T cell subset sorted from them (not recorded which). The origin of the receptors is a man aged 18 to 30 who had mild COVID-19 (a few samples of this study predate the infection). Cell type and time point are not known. Both conserved end residues are part of each CDR3. Part of the rows lack a size; the others show once, few, many or a class for expanded clones.

cdr3_aa j_call clone_size v_call
CATSSRGVGGELFF TRBJ2-2 . TRBV15
CASSKDGGVNQPQHF TRBJ1-5 . TRBV7-9
CASSQVDLVSYNEQFF TRBJ2-1 many TRBV4-1
CASTNAGGANTGELFF TRBJ2-2 few TRBV2
CASSLDPGSYLSYGYTF TRBJ1-2 . TRBV11-2
CASSPLPGQKNTEAFF TRBJ1-1 . TRBV18
CASSLRTGDSVGYTF TRBJ1-2 few TRBV7-2
CASSQGGDRDNQPQHF TRBJ1-5 few TRBV4-2
CASSQEPNVRTNTEAFF TRBJ1-1 . TRBV4-1
CASSKGQGNGNTIYF TRBJ1-3 . TRBV4-3
CASSPPVSRSSYNEQFF TRBJ2-1 few TRBV18
CASSLASTSLDGYTF TRBJ1-2 few TRBV5-1
CSARDYLAGLGEQYF TRBJ2-7 . TRBV20-1
CASSQGRQGSRPQHF TRBJ1-5 . TRBV4-1
CATSDGGKAKNIQYF TRBJ2-4 . TRBV24-1
CASSFSSGRDNEQFF TRBJ2-1 . TRBV4-3
CASSVRGGSNQPQHF TRBJ1-5 few TRBV2
CASSRTDNTEAFF TRBJ1-1 . TRBV12-3/TRBV12-4
CASSPHGQETQYF TRBJ2-5 few TRBV7-3
CASSWAANGEQYF TRBJ2-7 few TRBV5-1
CASSGLRRVLEADTQYF TRBJ2-3 . TRBV7-8
CASSWDRVNYGYTF TRBJ1-2 . TRBV6-5
CASSETFGGTEAFF TRBJ1-1 many TRBV9
CASSLRGSRTDTQYF TRBJ2-3 few TRBV7-6
CASSEWDRELFF TRBJ2-2 . TRBV25-1
CASSLAQGRAGELFF TRBJ2-2 few TRBV5-5
CASGRDRDSPLHF TRBJ1-6 . TRBV6-5
CASSVQQGGTGELFF TRBJ2-2 . TRBV7-6
CASSYSSGGTYEQYF TRBJ2-7 few TRBV7-3
CASSPQGDSNQPQHF TRBJ1-5 many TRBV7-2
CASSARGSGGIDTQYF TRBJ2-3 . TRBV7-2
CASSQGRGLAGDNQETQYF TRBJ2-5 . TRBV3-1
CASSLVQGIAKNIQYF TRBJ2-4 . TRBV5-6
CASSPSGSGGHNEQFF TRBJ2-1 few TRBV9
CASSQPLLHNSPLHF TRBJ1-6 . TRBV4-1
CSVPKGGNVLGITDTQYF TRBJ2-3 few TRBV29-1
CASSKVGRGSTRELFF TRBJ2-2 . TRBV4-3
CASSLVRGRENTEAFF TRBJ1-1 few TRBV5-1
CASRWDGNSGNTIYF TRBJ1-3 many TRBV6-5
CASSYGHNYGYTF TRBJ1-2 . TRBV6-5
CASSTGQGADTQYF TRBJ2-3 . TRBV7-9
CASSKGPTDTQYF TRBJ2-3 few TRBV5-1
CSAPRQSEAFF TRBJ1-1 once TRBV20-1
CASSQDRRSSDTQYF TRBJ2-3 few TRBV4-3
CASSLSPQTQYF TRBJ2-5 few TRBV11-1
CASSSPETGELFF TRBJ2-2 . TRBV12-3/TRBV12-4